These 18 T cell receptor beta chains were sequenced from one sample in a study of prognosis after radiotherapy for stage I lung cancer. Amplification of TCR beta CDR3 from genomic DNA used two-round multiplex PCR. Primers specific to each TRBV and TRBJ gene were used in first-round PCR. MiXCR, applied by TCRdb to the multiplex PCR reads, yields one record per CDR3 protein. The data contain over 15,000 distinct CDR3 sequences, around two fifths of them singletons. The sample was PBMCs, taken before or after stereotactic body radiation therapy (not recorded which). The receptors stem from a donor aged 50 or older with non-small cell lung cancer.

A note on this clonotype: This likely traces to a read error, being one base from a far larger clone. This sequence joins TRBV6-2 or TRBV6-3 and TRBJ2-5; a possible D gene is TRBD2 (5 bases). V lost 5 bases, J lost 5 bases, and 12 bases lay in between. Germline CDR1 MNHEY, CDR2 SVGEGT. This CDR3 comprises 13 residues. The CDR3 sequence: CASSPLDSETQYF. CDR3 DNA sequence: TGTGCCAGCAGTCCCCTGGACTCTGAGACCCAGTACTTC.

A remark on this clonotype: The junction differs from germline at one of its ends, possibly a read error. The rearrangement links TRBV28 to TRBJ1-1; no reliable D call. CDR1 and CDR2 from the germline V gene are MDHEN and SYDVKM. The CDR3 consists of 15 residues. The CDR3 nucleotides read TGTGCCAGCAGTTTTCGAAACGATATACACACCGAAGCTTTCTTT. Its protein is CASSFRNDIHTEAFF. Full variable domain (remainder filled in from reference TRBV28 and TRBJ1-1): DVKVTQSSRYLVKRTGEKVFLECVQDMDHENMFWYRQDPGLGLRLIYFSYDVKMKEKGDIPEGYSVSREKKERFSLILESASTNQTSMYLCASSFRNDIHTEAFFGQGTRLTVV.

A note on this clonotype: A read error likely explains this, since a far larger clone differs by one base. The V call is TRBV6-2 or TRBV6-3, the J call TRBJ2-7, with D maybe TRBD2 (6 bases). Germline CDR1 reads MNHEY; CDR2 reads SVGEGT. This CDR3 is built from 16 residues. V shed 5 bases and J shed 3 bases, with 20 bases lying between them. CDR3 amino acids: CASSESSFSGDYEQYF. In DNA, the CDR3 is TGTGCCAGCAGTGAATCGTCTTTTAGCGGAGACTACGAGCAGTACTTC.

This clonotype was detected ten times or more. The V call is TRBV11-3, the J call TRBJ2-2; 9 bases agree with TRBD1. Per germline, CDR1 SGHNT and CDR2 YENEEA. V lost 5 bases, J lost 6 bases, and 16 bases stayed unmatched. The CDR3 is 18 residues long. CDR3 protein: CASSRLFLDRGVAGELFF. CDR3 nucleotide sequence: TGTGCCAGCAGCCGCCTCTTTTTGGACAGGGGAGTGGCCGGGGAGCTGTTTTTT.

This clonotype was detected ten times or more. The chain recombines TRBV7-9 with TRBJ2-7; perhaps TRBD1 as D (5 bases). Germline CDR1 reads SEHNR; CDR2 reads FQNEAQ (reference sequence). There are 14 residues in the CDR3. V gave up 4 bases and J gave up 2 bases, with 12 bases separating them. The CDR3 sequence: CASSSDRFPYEQYF. The CDR3 bases are TGTGCCAGCAGCTCCGACAGATTTCCCTACGAGCAGTACTTC.

As for this clonotype: This could be a read error, since a much larger clone is one nucleotide away. No conserved phenylalanine or tryptophan ends this CDR3, so it is likely a read error. The chain combines TRBV11-2 with TRBJ1-4; unclear D gene. V lost 1 base, J lost 8 bases, and 8 bases lay in between. This CDR3 contains 13 residues. Germline CDR1 SGHAT, CDR2 FQNNGV. The CDR3, as DNA: TGTGCCAGCAGCTTAGGGGCGGGGGAAAAACTGTTTCTT. As protein: CASSLGAGEKLFL.

This clonotype was detected many times. This chain uses TRBV9 with TRBJ1-2; a weak D match, TRBD1 (6 bases). Germline V gene data show CDR1 as SGDLS and CDR2 as YYNGEE. The CDR3 runs to 16 residues. Deletions cut 4 bases from V and 4 bases from J, with 20 bases between. The CDR3 sequence is CASSQNRDTISYGYTF. The DNA of the CDR3 is TGTGCCAGCAGCCAAAACCGGGACACGATTTCCTATGGCTACACCTTC.

Ten or more counts support this clonotype. The rearrangement joins TRBV18 to TRBJ1-1, with 7 bases that match TRBD1. Per the germline V gene, CDR1 is KGHSH and CDR2 is LQKENI. Trimming removed 5 bases from V and 3 bases from J; junction bases left unmatched: 6. The CDR3 contains 14 residues. The CDR3 region has the DNA TGTGCCAGCTCATCGACAGGGTCGGACACTGAAGCTTTCTTT. Protein product: CASSSTGSDTEAFF.

This clonotype occurred many times. As DNA, the CDR3 is TGCGCCAGCAGCTTACCACAGGGGCGGCCCTACGAGCAGTACTTC. Amino acids: CASSLPQGRPYEQYF. The chain carries TRBV5-1 and TRBJ2-7; 7 bases agree with TRBD1. Germline values: CDR1 SGHRS, CDR2 YFSETQ. This CDR3 region has 15 residues. The ends lost 2 bases at V and 2 bases at J; junction bases unmatched: 7.

This clonotype was seen many times. This chain joins TRBV2 and TRBJ2-5, with D unresolved. CDR1 is SNHLY, CDR2 FYNNEI, per germline. V gave up 5 bases and J gave up 1 base, with 11 bases separating them. This CDR3 has 14 amino acids. The CDR3 bases are TGTGCCAGCAGTTCCTCGACCGTCCAAGAGACCCAGTACTTC. Translating gives CASSSSTVQETQYF.

Many counts were recorded for this clonotype. V gene TRBV11-3 combines with J gene TRBJ1-1; TRBD1 matches 9 bases. Germline values: CDR1 SGHNT, CDR2 YENEEA. The trim removed 3 bases at V and 8 bases at J, leaving 7 bases unmatched. The length of the CDR3 is 14 residues. The CDR3 nucleotides read TGTGCCAGCAGCTTTCGCACGGGACAGGGAGAAGCTTTCTTT. This translates into CASSFRTGQGEAFF.

Worth noting for this clonotype: A read error is the likely source, as a far larger clone sits one nucleotide away. The chain links TRBV7-9 to TRBJ2-7; 8 positions match TRBD1. The J segment lost 4 bases and the V segment lost 2 bases, leaving 4 bases of the junction unmatched. There are 14 residues in the CDR3. Germline assignment: CDR1 SEHNR and CDR2 FQNEAQ (reference sequence). The CDR3 protein is CASSLWQGAYEQYF. The CDR3 DNA reads as TGTGCCAGCAGCTTATGGCAGGGGGCGTACGAGCAGTACTTC. Full variable domain (remainder filled in from reference TRBV7-9 and TRBJ2-7): DTGVSQNPRHKITKRGQNVTFRCDPISEHNRLYWYRQTLGQGPEFLTYFQNEAQLEKSRLLSDRFSAERPKGSFSTLEIQRTEQGDSAMYLCASSLWQGAYEQYFGPGTRLTVT.

This clonotype was counted ten times or more. The chain couples TRBV20-1 to TRBJ1-4, with 10 bases that match TRBD1. This CDR3 has 15 residues. The trim removed 6 bases at V and 6 bases at J, leaving 10 bases unmatched. Germline CDR1 and CDR2: DFQATT and SNEGSKA (reference sequence). CDR3 bases: TGCAGTGCCCTACATGCCGGGACAGGGGATGAAAAACTGTTTTTT. Translation gives CSALHAGTGDEKLFF.

The V gene is TRBV12-3 or TRBV12-4, the J gene TRBJ1-2; 7 nucleotides align to TRBD1. The CDR3 consists of 13 residues. Losses at the gene ends were 6 bases for V and 8 bases for J; bases not matched to a gene: 9. The CDR3 DNA is TGTGCCAGCAGCGTTAGGGACAGTGAAGGCTACACCTTC. Its protein product is CASSVRDSEGYTF.

This chain joins TRBV6-1 and TRBJ1-3; D possibly corresponds to TRBD1 (5 bases). The CDR3 length is 15 residues. With 5 bases removed from V and 2 bases from J, the gap between germline ends came to 13 bases. Germline V gene lookup returns CDR1 MNHNS and CDR2 SASEGT. The CDR3 DNA follows: TGTGCCAGCAGTCACCCCAGGGATCCTGGAAACACCATATATTTT. Residues: CASSHPRDPGNTIYF.

As for this clonotype: Since a far larger clone is one base different, this is likely a read error. The rearrangement links TRBV7-9 to TRBJ1-2, with D possibly matching TRBD1 (5 bases). V lost 5 bases to trimming and J lost 8 bases, with 21 bases between them. This CDR3 contains 15 residues. Germline CDR1 and CDR2: SEHNR and FQNEAQ (reference sequence). The CDR3 bases are TGTGCCAGCAGCAGAGATCTGATTGGAACAGGCGGCTACACCTTC. Amino acid sequence: CASSRDLIGTGGYTF.

The CDR3 DNA is TGTGCCAGCAGTTTGGGACAGGGAGGCTACGAGCAGTACTTC. Translating gives CASSLGQGGYEQYF. This rearrangement joins TRBV6-5 to TRBJ2-7; 9 bases match TRBD1. Germline values: CDR1 MNHEY, CDR2 SVGAGI. V was pared by 4 bases and J by 3 bases, with 4 bases of the junction left unmatched. The CDR3 loop spans 14 amino acids.

Within the sample, this clonotype is medium-sized. J is TRBJ1-6 and V is TRBV3-1, with 10 bases matching TRBD1. This CDR3 spans 14 amino acids. V lost 3 bases, J lost 8 bases, and 1 base stayed unmatched. Germline assignment: CDR1 LGHDT and CDR2 YNNKEL (reference sequence). The CDR3 reads CASSQGTGDSPLHF. CDR3 DNA sequence: TGTGCCAGCAGCCAGGGGACAGGGGATTCACCCCTCCACTTT.